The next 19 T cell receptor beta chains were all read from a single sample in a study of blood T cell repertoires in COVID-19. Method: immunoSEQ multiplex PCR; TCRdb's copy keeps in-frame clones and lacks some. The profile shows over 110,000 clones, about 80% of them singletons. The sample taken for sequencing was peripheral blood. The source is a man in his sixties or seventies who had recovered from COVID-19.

DNA of the CDR3: TGTGCCAGCAGTGAGACGGGACAGGGGTGGAATTCACCCCTCCACTTT. Translated: CASSETGQGWNSPLHF. This chain links TRBV6-1 with TRBJ1-6; 10 bases line up with TRBD1. Germline CDR1 reads MNHNS; CDR2 reads SASEGT. This CDR3 is 16 amino acids long. V dropped 3 bases and J dropped 7; count of bases not matched to a gene: 6.

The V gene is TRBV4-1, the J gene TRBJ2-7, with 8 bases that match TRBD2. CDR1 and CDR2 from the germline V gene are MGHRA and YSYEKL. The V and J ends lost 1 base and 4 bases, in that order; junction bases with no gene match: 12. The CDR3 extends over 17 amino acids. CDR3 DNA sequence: TGCGCCAGCAGCCAAGCCCATCTATGGGCGGGGGGATACGAGCAGTACTTC. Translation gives CASSQAHLWAGGYEQYF.

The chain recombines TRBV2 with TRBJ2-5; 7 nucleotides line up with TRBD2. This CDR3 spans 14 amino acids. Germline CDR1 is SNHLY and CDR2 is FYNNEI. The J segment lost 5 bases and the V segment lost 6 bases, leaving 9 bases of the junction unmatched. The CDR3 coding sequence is TGTGCCAGCAGCCGACTAGCCGCCGGGGAGACCCAGTACTTC. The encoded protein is CASSRLAAGETQYF.

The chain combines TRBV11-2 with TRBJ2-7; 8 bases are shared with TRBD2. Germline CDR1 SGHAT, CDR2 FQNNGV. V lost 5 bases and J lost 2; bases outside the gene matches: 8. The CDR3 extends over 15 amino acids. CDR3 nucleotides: TGTGCCAGCAGCAAAAGCGGGAGTAGAACCTACGAGCAGTACTTC. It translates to CASSKSGSRTYEQYF.

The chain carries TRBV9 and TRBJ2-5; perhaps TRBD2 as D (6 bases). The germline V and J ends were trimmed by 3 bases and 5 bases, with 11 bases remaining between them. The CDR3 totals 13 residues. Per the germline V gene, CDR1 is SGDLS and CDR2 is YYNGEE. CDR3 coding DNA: TGTGCCAGCAGCGAGGGCGCGGGGGAGACCCAGTACTTC. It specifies CASSEGAGETQYF.

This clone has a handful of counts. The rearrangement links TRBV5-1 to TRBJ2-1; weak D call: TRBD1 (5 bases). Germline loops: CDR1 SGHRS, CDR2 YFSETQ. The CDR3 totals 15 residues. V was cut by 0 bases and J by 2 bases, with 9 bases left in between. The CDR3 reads CASSLAAGPYNEQFF. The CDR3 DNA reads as TGCGCCAGCAGCTTGGCGGCAGGGCCCTACAATGAGCAGTTCTTC.

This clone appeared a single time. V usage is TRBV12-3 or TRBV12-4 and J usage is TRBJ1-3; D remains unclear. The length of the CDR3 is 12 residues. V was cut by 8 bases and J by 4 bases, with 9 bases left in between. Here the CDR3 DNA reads TGTGCCAGCCGAACGGGGGGAAACACCATATATTTT. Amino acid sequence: CASRTGGNTIYF.

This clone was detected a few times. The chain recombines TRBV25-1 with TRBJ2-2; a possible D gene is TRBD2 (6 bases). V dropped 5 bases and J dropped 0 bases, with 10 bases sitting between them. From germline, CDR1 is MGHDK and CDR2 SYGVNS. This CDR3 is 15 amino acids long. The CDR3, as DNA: TGTGCCAGCAGTAGCGGGTACGCGAACACCGGGGAGCTGTTTTTT. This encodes CASSSGYANTGELFF.

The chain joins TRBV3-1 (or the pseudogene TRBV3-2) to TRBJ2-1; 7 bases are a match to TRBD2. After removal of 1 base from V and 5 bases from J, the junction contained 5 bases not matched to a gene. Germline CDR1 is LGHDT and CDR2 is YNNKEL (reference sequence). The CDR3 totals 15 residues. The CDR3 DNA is TGTGCCAGCAGCCAAGTGCGGGAGCCTCACAATGAGCAGTTCTTC. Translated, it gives CASSQVREPHNEQFF.

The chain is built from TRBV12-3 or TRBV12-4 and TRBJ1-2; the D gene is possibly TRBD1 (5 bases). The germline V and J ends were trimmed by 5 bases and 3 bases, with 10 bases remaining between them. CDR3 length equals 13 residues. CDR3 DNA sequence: TGTGCCAGCAGTCTCGACAGCTACTATGGCTACACCTTC. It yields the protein CASSLDSYYGYTF.

As DNA, the CDR3 is TGTGCCAGCAGCCCCGGGAGTGGGCTTTACGAGCAGTACTTC. It translates to CASSPGSGLYEQYF. The chain combines TRBV9 with TRBJ2-7, with D perhaps matching TRBD2 (6 bases). This CDR3 has 14 residues. Germline CDR1 and CDR2: SGDLS and YYNGEE. V was trimmed by 4 bases and J by 4 bases, leaving 15 bases between them.

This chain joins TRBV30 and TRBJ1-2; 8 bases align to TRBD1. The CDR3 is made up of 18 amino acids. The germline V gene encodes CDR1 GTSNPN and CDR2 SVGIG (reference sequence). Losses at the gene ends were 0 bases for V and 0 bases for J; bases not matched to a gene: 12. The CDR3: CAWSVWPGRGQSNYGYTF. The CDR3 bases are TGTGCCTGGAGTGTATGGCCCGGCAGGGGGCAATCTAACTATGGCTACACCTTC. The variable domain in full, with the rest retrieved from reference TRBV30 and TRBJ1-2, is SQTIHQWPATLVQPVGSPLSLECTVEGTSNPNLYWYRQAAGRGLQLLFYSVGIGQISSEVPQNLSASRPQDRQFILSSKKLLLSDSGFYLCAWSVWPGRGQSNYGYTFGSGTRLTVV.

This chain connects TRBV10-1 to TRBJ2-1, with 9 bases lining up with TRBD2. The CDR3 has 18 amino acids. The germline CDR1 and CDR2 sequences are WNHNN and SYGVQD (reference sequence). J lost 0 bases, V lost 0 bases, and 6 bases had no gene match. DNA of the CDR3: TGCGCCAGCAGTGAGTCCGGGCTAGCGGGGAGCTCCTACAATGAGCAGTTCTTC. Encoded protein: CASSESGLAGSSYNEQFF.

CDR3 sequence (DNA): TGTGCCTGGAGTGCCTTCGGGGTCTATGGCTACACCTTC. This encodes CAWSAFGVYGYTF. The chain recombines TRBV30 with TRBJ1-2; D gene uncertain. V was trimmed by 1 base and J by 4 bases, leaving 10 bases between them. The length of the CDR3 is 13 residues. Germline CDR1 GTSNPN, CDR2 SVGIG (reference sequence).

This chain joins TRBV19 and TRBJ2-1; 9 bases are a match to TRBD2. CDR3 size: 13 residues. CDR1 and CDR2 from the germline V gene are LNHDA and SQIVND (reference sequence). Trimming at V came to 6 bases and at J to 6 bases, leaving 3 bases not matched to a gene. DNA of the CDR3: TGTGCCAGTAGCCTACTAGCGGGCAATGAGCAGTTCTTC. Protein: CASSLLAGNEQFF.

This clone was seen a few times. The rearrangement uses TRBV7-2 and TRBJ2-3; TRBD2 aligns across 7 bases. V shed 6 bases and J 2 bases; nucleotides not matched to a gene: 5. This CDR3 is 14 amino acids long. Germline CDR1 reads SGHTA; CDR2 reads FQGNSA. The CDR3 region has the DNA TGTGCCAGCAGACGCCGGGACTACACAGATACGCAGTATTTT. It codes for CASRRRDYTDTQYF.

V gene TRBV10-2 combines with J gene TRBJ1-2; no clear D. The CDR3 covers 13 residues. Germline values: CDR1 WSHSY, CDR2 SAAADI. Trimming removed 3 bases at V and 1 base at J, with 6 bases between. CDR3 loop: CASSEQNNYGYTF. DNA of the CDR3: TGCGCCAGCAGTGAACAGAATAACTATGGCTACACCTTC.

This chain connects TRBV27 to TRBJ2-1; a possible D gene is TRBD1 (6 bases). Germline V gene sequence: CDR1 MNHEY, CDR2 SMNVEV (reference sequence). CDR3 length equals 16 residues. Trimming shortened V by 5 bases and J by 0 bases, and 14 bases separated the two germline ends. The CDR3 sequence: CASSPLDRSSYNEQFF. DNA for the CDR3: TGTGCCAGCAGTCCTCTAGACAGGAGCTCCTACAATGAGCAGTTCTTC.

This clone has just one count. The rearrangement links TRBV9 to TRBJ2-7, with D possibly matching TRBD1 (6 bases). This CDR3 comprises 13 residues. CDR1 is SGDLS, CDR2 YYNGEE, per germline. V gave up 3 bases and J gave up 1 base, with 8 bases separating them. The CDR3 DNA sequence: TGTGCCAGCAGCGGGACAGAGTCCTACGAGCAGTACTTC. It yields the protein CASSGTESYEQYF.